Following are 22 T cell receptor beta chains from one sample sequenced in a study of blood T cell repertoires in COVID-19. TCRdb's copy holds only in-frame clones and misses some; the assay was immunoSEQ multiplex PCR. The repertoire includes more than 100,000 clones, about two thirds of them detected once, and more than 0.65% sits in the top ten. Input material: peripheral blood. These receptors originate from a human donor with acute or convalescent COVID-19. The donor label of this sample is uncertain.

This chain joins TRBV18 and TRBJ1-3; D possibly corresponds to TRBD1 (6 bases). Trimming cost V 4 bases and J 0 bases, with 13 bases left between them. Germline V gene data show CDR1 as KGHSH and CDR2 as LQKENI. The CDR3 sequence is 16 residues long. The CDR3 spells CASSLNYRASGNTIYF. The CDR3, as DNA: TGTGCCAGCTCACTAAACTACAGGGCCTCTGGAAACACCATATATTTT.

V and J are TRBV9 and TRBJ1-1, with unresolved D. Trimming removed 3 bases from V and 0 bases from J, with 12 bases in between. CDR3 size: 15 residues. CDR1 SGDLS and CDR2 YYNGEE come from the germline V gene. CDR3 DNA sequence: TGTGCCAGCAGCGGAAGATGGCCCCTGAACACTGAAGCTTTCTTT. It is translated as CASSGRWPLNTEAFF.

This clone was detected only once. The V call is TRBV7-9, the J call TRBJ2-3; D is perhaps TRBD1 (5 bases). This CDR3 has 14 residues. Deletions cut 6 bases from V and 5 bases from J, with 15 bases between. CDR1 and CDR2 (germline): SEHNR, FQNEAQ (reference sequence). The CDR3 region is CASRDAGFGDTQYF. CDR3 coding DNA: TGTGCCAGCAGGGACGCAGGGTTTGGAGATACGCAGTATTTT.

This chain connects TRBV7-3 to TRBJ1-2; TRBD1 might be the D (6 bases). Trimming shortened V by 5 bases and J by 2 bases, and 9 bases separated the two germline ends. Looked up from germline, CDR1 is SGHTA and CDR2 is FQGTGA. This CDR3 is 13 amino acids long. The CDR3 DNA reads TGTGCCAGCAGCAAGGACAGCAACTATGGCTACACCTTC. This sequence encodes CASSKDSNYGYTF.

This clone has a handful of counts. The sample carries other DNA sequences with the same CDR3. The genes are TRBV12-5 and TRBJ2-5, with 7 bases lining up with TRBD1. The germline V gene has CDR1 LGHNT and CDR2 FRNRAP. With 1 base clipped from V and 4 bases from J, the junction kept 0 bases outside the gene matches. The CDR3 loop spans 13 amino acids. The chain's CDR3 is CASGLGQGETQYF. In DNA form, the CDR3 reads TGTGCTAGTGGTTTGGGACAGGGAGAGACCCAGTACTTC.

This CDR3 reads CASRTGTGGVQETQYF. The CDR3 nucleotides read TGTGCCAGCAGGACAGGGACAGGGGGCGTCCAAGAGACCCAGTACTTC. The chain recombines TRBV2 with TRBJ2-5; 12 bases are shared with TRBD1. J gave up 1 base and V 6 bases, and 6 bases lay outside the gene matches. This CDR3 has 16 residues. Germline assignment: CDR1 SNHLY and CDR2 FYNNEI.

Written as DNA, the CDR3 is TGCAGCGTCCCTAAACGACAGGGATTCAATAATGAGCAGTTCTTC. Translation gives CSVPKRQGFNNEQFF. The V and J genes are TRBV29-1 and TRBJ2-1; 7 positions agree with TRBD1. V trimming: 6 bases; J trimming: 7 bases; junction bases outside the gene matches: 15. Looked up from germline, CDR1 is SQVTM and CDR2 is ANQGSEA. The CDR3 has 15 amino acids.

V is TRBV11-2 and J is TRBJ2-1; TRBD1 might be the D (6 bases). Germline loops: CDR1 SGHAT, CDR2 FQNNGV. This CDR3 region has 13 residues. Trimming stripped 6 bases from V and 6 bases from J, with 12 bases between. The CDR3 DNA reads TGTGCCAGCAGTACAGGGTGGGTCAATGAGCAGTTCTTC. Its translation: CASSTGWVNEQFF.

The rearrangement links TRBV2 to TRBJ1-2, with D perhaps matching TRBD1 (5 bases). Per germline, CDR1 SNHLY and CDR2 FYNNEI. Trimming pared 8 bases from V and 2 bases from J, leaving 15 bases between. The CDR3 has 14 residues. CDR3 protein: CASDRGTANYGYTF. The CDR3 nucleotides read TGTGCCAGCGATAGGGGTACCGCGAACTATGGCTACACCTTC.

This clone rates as medium-sized (0.01 to 0.1%). The V and J genes are TRBV7-9 and TRBJ1-2, with 7 nucleotides matching TRBD1. V lost 1 base, J lost 2 bases, and 1 base stayed unmatched. The CDR3 sequence is 14 residues long. Germline V lookup: CDR1 SEHNR, CDR2 FQNEAQ (reference sequence). The CDR3 coding sequence is TGTGCCAGCAGCTTAGGGGGACAGAACTATGGCTACACCTTC. Residues: CASSLGGQNYGYTF.

The chain carries TRBV5-1 and TRBJ2-7, with D maybe TRBD1 (6 bases). The CDR3 is made up of 15 amino acids. V dropped 0 bases and J dropped 2 bases, with 12 bases sitting between them. CDR1 is SGHRS, CDR2 YFSETQ, per germline. Here the CDR3 reads CASSLAGHDTYEQYF. CDR3 bases: TGCGCCAGCAGCTTGGCGGGACACGACACCTACGAGCAGTACTTC.

The rearrangement uses TRBV18 and TRBJ1-2, with 7 positions matching TRBD1. Germline CDR1 and CDR2: KGHSH and LQKENI. The length of the CDR3 is 14 residues. V lost 1 base and J lost 4; bases outside the gene matches: 3. DNA for the CDR3: TGTGCCAGCTCACCACGTCGGGACAGCTATGGCTACACCTTC. Protein: CASSPRRDSYGYTF.

The chain links TRBV10-2 to TRBJ2-5; 8 nucleotides match TRBD2. CDR3 length: 17 amino acids. J gave up 5 bases and V 2 bases, and 13 bases lay outside the gene matches. Per the germline V gene, CDR1 is WSHSY and CDR2 is SAAADI. The CDR3 reads CASSEARWTGGRETQYF. The CDR3 DNA follows: TGCGCCAGCAGTGAGGCGCGGTGGACGGGGGGGAGGGAGACCCAGTACTTC.

This clone was detected a few times. The chain carries TRBV6-1 and TRBJ1-4, with D tentatively TRBD1 (6 bases). CDR1 and CDR2 (germline): MNHNS, SASEGT. Between the trimmed V and J ends, which lost 2 bases and 8 bases, there was a span of 12 bases. This CDR3 region has 14 residues. The CDR3 coding sequence is TGTGCCAGCAGTGAACCAAACAGGGAGGAAAAACTGTTTTTT. Protein: CASSEPNREEKLFF.

The chain carries TRBV5-6 and TRBJ2-6; tentatively, D is TRBD1 (6 bases). This CDR3 region has 15 residues. CDR1 SGHDT and CDR2 YYEEEE come from the germline V gene. V shed 2 bases and J shed 2 bases, with 8 bases lying between them. The CDR3 nucleotides are TGTGCCAGCAGCTTAACAGGGCCTGGGGCCAACGTCCTGACTTTC. It encodes CASSLTGPGANVLTF.

The chain couples TRBV29-1 to TRBJ2-3, with a possible D match to TRBD1 (6 bases). The CDR3 length is 13 residues. V was trimmed by 3 bases and J by 1 base, leaving 8 bases between them. CDR1 SQVTM and CDR2 ANQGSEA come from the germline V gene. The CDR3 loop is CSVEGQRTDTQYF. DNA for the CDR3: TGCAGCGTTGAGGGACAACGCACAGATACGCAGTATTTT.

This clone has just a few counts. The V and J genes are TRBV3-1 (or the pseudogene TRBV3-2) and TRBJ1-6; no firm D call. Trimming shortened V by 3 bases and J by 0 bases, and 9 bases separated the two germline ends. CDR3 length equals 16 residues. The germline CDR1 and CDR2 sequences are LGHDT and YNNKEL (reference sequence). CDR3 residues: CASSQPGSSYNSPLHF. CDR3 DNA sequence: TGTGCCAGCAGCCAGCCCGGGAGCTCCTATAATTCACCCCTCCACTTT.

This clone was seen only once. The genes are TRBV2 and TRBJ2-7, with D possibly TRBD1 on 5 matching bases. Germline V gene lookup returns CDR1 SNHLY and CDR2 FYNNEI. The CDR3 has 12 residues. V lost 8 bases and J lost 4, with 12 bases in between. CDR3 protein: CASRFDSYEQYV. For the CDR3, the DNA is TGTGCCAGCCGATTCGACAGTTACGAGCAGTACGTC.

This clone is a singleton in its sample. This chain uses TRBV23-1 with TRBJ2-6; TRBD2 agrees at 7 bases. TRBV23-1 is an ORF for which the function is uncertain. CDR3 size: 21 residues. The V and J ends lost 3 bases and 0 bases, in that order; junction bases with no gene match: 17. CDR3 nucleotides: TGCGCCAGCAGTCATATCCGGGGGTGGGAGGGCCCCTTCTCTGGGGCCAACGTCCTGACTTTC. Residues: CASSHIRGWEGPFSGANVLTF.

The chain is built from TRBV30 and TRBJ1-4; TRBD1 agrees at 7 bases. Per germline, CDR1 GTSNPN and CDR2 SVGIG (reference sequence). Germline trimming cut 2 bases from V and 4 bases from J; bases unmatched to any gene: 7. CDR3 length: 15 residues. The DNA of the CDR3 is TGTGCCTGGAGTCTCTCGGACAGGTTTAATGAAAAACTGTTTTTT. Amino acid sequence: CAWSLSDRFNEKLFF.

The chain is built from TRBV5-5 and TRBJ1-2; a possible D gene is TRBD1 (6 bases). The CDR3 consists of 12 residues. Germline-derived CDR1 and CDR2 are SGHKS and YYEKEE (reference sequence). With 3 bases removed from V and 5 bases from J, the gap between germline ends came to 8 bases. CDR3 nucleotide sequence: TGTGCCAGCAGCTCACAGGGATATGGCTACACCTTC. This encodes CASSSQGYGYTF. The full variable domain, rest sourced from reference TRBV5-5 and TRBJ1-2, is DAGVTQSPTHLIKTRGQQVTLRCSPISGHKSVSWYQQVLGQGPQFIFQYYEKEERGRGNFPDRFSARQFPNYSSELNVNALLLGDSALYLCASSSQGYGYTFGSGTRLTVV.

This chain joins TRBV19 and TRBJ2-3, with D perhaps TRBD2 (5 bases). Germline CDR1 is LNHDA and CDR2 is SQIVND (reference sequence). The CDR3 has 14 residues. V gave up 2 bases and J gave up 3 bases, with 9 bases separating them. The CDR3 is CASSIRRVTDTQYF. The CDR3 DNA reads as TGTGCCAGTAGTATACGGCGGGTGACAGATACGCAGTATTTT.